This T cell receptor (beta chain) was obtained from a study of low-dose radiotherapy and immunotherapy resistance in tumors. Study background: Aspirin 300 mg was given orally each day for four cycles from cycle 1 day 1.

Germline assignment: CDR1 SGHRS and CDR2 YFSETQ. The CDR3 loop spans 14 amino acids. The V and J ends lost 1 base and 6 bases respectively, with 11 bases between them. The time point is: after trial treatment. The treatment here: LDRT plus nivolumab, ipilimumab, low-dose cyclophosphamide and aspirin (RACIN trial). As a condition of eligibility, patients had advanced solid tumors lacking tumor-infiltrating lymphocytes. With TRAV- and TRBV-specific primers, first-strand cDNA was made, covering the alpha and beta chains. It was with a constant-region primer and a V-primer adapter that TCRs were amplified over around 18 PCR cycles. A single record per CDR3 protein comes from TCRdb applying MiXCR to the reads. Among about 39,000 distinct CDR3 sequences listed, around 20% were seen once. This clonotype was detected ten times or more.

This sample comprised PBMCs, obtained after low-dose radiotherapy plus immunotherapy. The clonotype originates from a female donor with ovarian cancer. J is TRBJ2-1 and V is TRBV5-1, with TRBD2 as a possible D gene (5 bases). In nucleotides, the CDR3 is TGCGCCAGCAGCTTGCCTAGCCTCGGCAATGAGCAGTTCTTC. This encodes CASSLPSLGNEQFF.